What follows is one T cell receptor beta chain and its context. The antigen it recognizes is unknown. Per-base quality was not reported, and no clone a single base away is much larger than it. This entry belongs to a study of brain T cells in children with intractable seizures (dated by TCRdb to 2020 to 2023). Study-wide context: Resected brain tissue from some 53 pediatric epilepsy surgery cases was first screened for immune gene transcripts using a NanoString immunology panel. Of the approximately 12 selected surgery cases, pre-surgery blood was also sequenced for eight, so four had brain tissue only. What the work shows at the level of the full study, not this receptor alone: Viral specificity was inferred only from CDR3 sequence similarity, and patients' HCMV serostatus was unknown. Because sequencing depth differed between pre- and post-surgery blood, the absence of clones from the pre-surgery sample may reflect undersampling.

The immunoSEQ assay was applied to genomic DNA to generate the TCR beta chain sequences. Under the source paper's analysis protocol: CDR3 sequences that did not begin with the conserved framework cysteine at position 104 were removed manually. Clonality was calculated as one minus the normalized Shannon's Diversity Index, with values ranging from 0 (maximal diversity) to 1 (oligoclonal). To check whether a given CDR3 had different frequencies in two samples, for example brain versus blood, chi-squared comparison-of-proportions tests were used. Public clonotypes were found by searching immuneACCESS, and the VDJdb browser was used to assess similarity to known antiviral clonotypes. TCRdb's version of the immuneACCESS table is confined to in-frame rearrangements and falls short of the full clone set. An unresolved V gene accounts for under half of the shortfall where checked; the remainder is of unknown origin. V, J and clone size derive from that table, while D and trimming were established from the DNA sequence. This sample has about 340,000 clones in its table, and roughly 93% of those were observed once. The top ten clonotypes cover roughly 5.8% of the sample.

Spanning cysteine to phenylalanine, the CDR3 consists of 15 amino acids. CDR3 DNA only is kept here, 45 bases in frame from base 1. The germline V gene (reference sequence) supplies CDR1 MNHEY and CDR2 SMNVEV. V is cut by 3 bases and J by 0 bases, and the space between the germline ends is 8 bases. The time point label, as the study defines it: blood from clinic visit 5 months post-surgery; TSC patient then seizure free. The surgery cases that showed the highest brain T cell transcript signatures were chosen for TCR beta chain sequencing of brain tissue, and of blood when it was available. Prior to surgery, the patients had been treated with at least one anti-epileptic drug. TCR-sequenced patients were children with drug-resistant epilepsy due to tuberous sclerosis complex, focal cortical dysplasia, Rasmussen encephalitis or hemimegalencephaly. The Monarch genomic DNA purification kit was used to extract bulk genomic DNA from unsorted brain tissue and from whole blood.

Sample: peripheral blood, taken less than 6 months after surgery. The rearranged chain carries TRBV27 and TRBJ1-4; the D gene remains uncertain. The source of this sequence is a boy younger than two with tuberous sclerosis and intractable seizures. The CDR3 corresponds to CASSFSGATNEKLFF. The sequence in DNA is TGTGCCAGCAGTTTCTCTGGTGCAACTAATGAAAAACTGTTTTTT.